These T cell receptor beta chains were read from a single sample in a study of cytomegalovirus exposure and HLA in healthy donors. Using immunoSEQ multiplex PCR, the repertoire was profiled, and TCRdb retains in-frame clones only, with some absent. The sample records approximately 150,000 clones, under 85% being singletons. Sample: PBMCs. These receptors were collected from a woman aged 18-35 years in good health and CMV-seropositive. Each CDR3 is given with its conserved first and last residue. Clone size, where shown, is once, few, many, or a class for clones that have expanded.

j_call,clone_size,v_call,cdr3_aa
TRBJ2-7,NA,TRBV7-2,CASSLDTGSYEQYF
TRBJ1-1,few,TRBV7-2,CASSYYTGTTEAFF
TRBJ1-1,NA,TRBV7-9,CASSPTGAEAFF
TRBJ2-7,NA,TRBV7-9,CASSHGGQSYEQYF
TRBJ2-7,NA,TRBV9,CASSVDPNSYEQYF
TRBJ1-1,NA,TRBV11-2,CASSLDPRDRGFSYAEAFF
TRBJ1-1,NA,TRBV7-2,CASSFRQNTEAFF
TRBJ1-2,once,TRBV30,CAWGAGATPRSNYGYTF
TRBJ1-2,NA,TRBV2,CASIPGEFSAFGYTF
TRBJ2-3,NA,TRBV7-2,CASTIWDRSDTQYF
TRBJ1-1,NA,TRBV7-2,CASSLASRQFMNTEAFF
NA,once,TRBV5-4,CASSLTGTGSYEQYF
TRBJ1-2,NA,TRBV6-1,CASSGSRQGNVDGYTF
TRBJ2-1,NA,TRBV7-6,CASSLGLTSNEQFF
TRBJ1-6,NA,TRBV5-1,CASSFFKQEGSPLHF
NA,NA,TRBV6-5,CASSYGPTYEQYF
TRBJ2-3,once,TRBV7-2,CASRLIGGVVPDTQYF
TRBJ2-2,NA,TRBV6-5,CAPVRGRVGELFF
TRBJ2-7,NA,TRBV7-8,CASTPRGGDYEQYF
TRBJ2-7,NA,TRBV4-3,CASSQDYPTGGFYEQYF
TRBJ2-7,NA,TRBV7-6,CASSLLGAAQYF
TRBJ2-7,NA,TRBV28,CASSGTPTYEQYF
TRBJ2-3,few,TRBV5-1,CASSLPSGGAARAETQYF
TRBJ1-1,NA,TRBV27,CASSSLSPGETEAFF
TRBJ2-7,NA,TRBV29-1,CSVRQGVDYEQYF
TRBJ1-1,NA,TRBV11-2,CASSLTSGTARLEGAFF
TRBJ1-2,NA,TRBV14,CASSPSDDYGYTF
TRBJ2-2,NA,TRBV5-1,CASSLQQGFTGELFF
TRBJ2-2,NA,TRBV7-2,CASSLGSGGGSGELFF